Presented here are 22 T cell receptor beta chains from one specimen sequenced in a study of cytomegalovirus exposure and HLA in healthy donors. Primers included in the PCR were 60 Vbeta and 13 Jbeta primers. Libraries were prepared by immunoSEQ multiplex PCR; TCRdb keeps only in-frame clonotypes and omits some of them. The sample lists about 160,000 clones; about four fifths were seen once. The sample taken for sequencing was PBMCs. All receptors come from a male donor in good health and CMV-seropositive.

The chain links TRBV10-1 to TRBJ2-7; possible D gene TRBD1, 5 bases. The CDR3 runs to 14 residues. Germline V CDR1 and CDR2: WNHNN, SYGVQD (reference sequence). V lost 4 bases to trimming and J lost 6 bases, with 16 bases between them. Here the CDR3 reads CASSAGSPASEQYF. CDR3 nucleotides: TGCGCCAGCAGTGCAGGGTCACCGGCTAGCGAGCAGTACTTC.

This clone was picked up a small number of times. The chain uses TRBV7-6 and TRBJ2-3; D is unresolved. CDR3 length: 12 amino acids. CDR1 SGHVS and CDR2 FNYEAQ come from the germline V gene. V was shortened by 5 bases and J by 2 bases, with 5 bases between the two germline ends. The CDR3 DNA is TGTGCCAGCAGCCCACACACAGATACGCAGTATTTT. Residues: CASSPHTDTQYF.

The gene calls are TRBV19 and TRBJ1-5, with D uncertain. There are 14 residues in the CDR3. V was clipped by 7 bases and J by 1 base, with 11 bases between them. Germline V gives CDR1 LNHDA, CDR2 SQIVND (reference sequence). CDR3 sequence reads: CASKIPGSNQPQHF. The CDR3 bases are TGTGCCAGTAAAATACCCGGGAGCAATCAGCCCCAGCATTTT.

V and J are TRBV5-4 and TRBJ2-1; TRBD2 agrees at 14 bases. V dropped 5 bases and J dropped 5; count of bases not matched to a gene: 9. CDR3 length equals 17 residues. Per germline, CDR1 SGHNT and CDR2 YYREEE (reference sequence). In nucleotides, the CDR3 is TGTGCCAGCAGTACCGGGACTAGCGGGGGCCCGAACAATGAGCAGTTCTTC. Residues: CASSTGTSGGPNNEQFF.

The J gene is TRBJ2-1, the V gene TRBV19; D is undetermined. V lost 5 bases to trimming and J lost 10 bases, with 9 bases between them. Germline loops: CDR1 LNHDA, CDR2 SQIVND (reference sequence). The CDR3 length is 11 residues. In DNA, the CDR3 is TGTGCCAGTAGTGTTCAGGCAGAGCAGTTCTTC. It is translated as CASSVQAEQFF.

The V and J genes are TRBV6-4 and TRBJ1-2, with D uncertain. The CDR3 totals 13 residues. CDR1 and CDR2 from the germline V gene are MRHNA and SNTAGT. The V and J ends lost 5 bases and 2 bases respectively, with 9 bases between them. The CDR3 region is CASSPERNYGYTF. The CDR3, as DNA: TGTGCCAGCAGTCCAGAGCGAAACTATGGCTACACCTTC.

J is TRBJ2-1 and V is TRBV18, with D perhaps TRBD1 (6 bases). V was shortened by 2 bases and J by 6 bases, with 14 bases between the two germline ends. The V gene's germline CDR1 is KGHSH and CDR2 LQKENI. This CDR3 is 15 amino acids long. In nucleotides, the CDR3 is TGTGCCAGCTCACCAGCGGCAGGGGCACGCAATGAGCAGTTCTTC. Translation gives CASSPAAGARNEQFF.

This clone was seen a handful of times. This rearrangement joins TRBV27 to TRBJ1-6; 7 bases align to TRBD1. The V and J ends lost 4 bases and 10 bases, in that order; junction bases with no gene match: 10. CDR3 length: 15 amino acids. Germline V gene data show CDR1 as MNHEY and CDR2 as SMNVEV (reference sequence). The CDR3: CASSSMDRFRSPLHF. DNA of the CDR3: TGTGCCAGCAGTTCCATGGACAGGTTCCGCTCACCCCTCCACTTT.

In its sample, this clone was seen a few times. The chain joins TRBV5-6 to TRBJ2-7; a possible D gene is TRBD2 (7 bases). CDR3 length: 14 amino acids. Germline assignment: CDR1 SGHDT and CDR2 YYEEEE. The V gene lost 1 base and the J gene lost 3 bases, with 11 bases spanning the gap. CDR3 DNA: TGTGCCAGCAGCTTGAGGAGGGGGGGCTACGAGCAGTACTTC. This encodes CASSLRRGGYEQYF.

This chain uses TRBV7-2 with TRBJ2-7; D uncertain. CDR1 SGHTA and CDR2 FQGNSA come from the germline V gene. The V end was cut by 4 bases, the J end by 1 base, with 14 bases between. This CDR3 has 15 residues. The CDR3 bases are TGTGCCAGCAGCTCTTACGCGCAATATTCCTACGAGCAGTACTTC. Protein: CASSSYAQYSYEQYF.

This clone was counted once. This chain links TRBV7-8 with TRBJ2-1, with 7 bases fitting TRBD2. There are 15 residues in the CDR3. V was clipped by 3 bases and J by 2 bases; unmatched bases: 4. Per the germline V gene, CDR1 is SGHVS and CDR2 is FQNEAQ. CDR3 loop: CASSFLSGTYNEQFF. Written as DNA, the CDR3 is TGTGCCAGCAGCTTCCTAAGCGGGACCTACAATGAGCAGTTCTTC. The complete variable domain, with remaining parts taken from reference TRBV7-8 and TRBJ2-1, reads GAGVSQSPRYKVAKRGQDVALRCDPISGHVSLFWYQQALGQGPEFLTYFQNEAQLDKSGLPSDRFFAERPEGSVSTLKIQRTQQEDSAVYLCASSFLSGTYNEQFFGPGTRLTVL.

CDR3 protein: CASSQEGGGLRAGNTIYF. The DNA of the CDR3 is TGCGCCAGCAGCCAAGAAGGCGGGGGGCTAAGGGCAGGAAACACCATATATTTT. The rearrangement uses TRBV4-1 and TRBJ1-3; D perhaps matches TRBD1 (6 bases). Germline V gene lookup returns CDR1 MGHRA and CDR2 YSYEKL. The CDR3 totals 18 residues. V was clipped by 0 bases and J by 4 bases, with 19 bases between them.

J is TRBJ1-1 and V is TRBV18; D not resolved. Per germline, CDR1 KGHSH and CDR2 LQKENI. V was shortened by 6 bases and J by 0 bases, with 17 bases between the two germline ends. The CDR3 is 16 amino acids. The CDR3 bases are TGTGCCAGCTCGCCCCAAGGCCCCGGGATGAACACTGAAGCTTTCTTT. This encodes CASSPQGPGMNTEAFF. Looking up the rest from reference TRBV18 and TRBJ1-1 gives the full variable domain: NAGVMQNPRHLVRRRGQEARLRCSPMKGHSHVYWYRQLPEEGLKFMVYLQKENIIDESGMPKERFSAEFPKEGPSILRIQQVVRGDSAAYFCASSPQGPGMNTEAFFGQGTRLTVV.

DNA for the CDR3: TGTGCCAGCAGCGACCAGTTAAAGACTCAGAATGAGCAGTTCTTC. Translation: CASSDQLKTQNEQFF. The rearrangement uses TRBV9 and TRBJ2-1; D is ambiguous. This CDR3 comprises 15 residues. The germline V and J ends were trimmed by 3 bases and 7 bases, with 17 bases remaining between them. Per germline, CDR1 SGDLS and CDR2 YYNGEE.

The chain uses TRBV28 and TRBJ2-7, with D uncertain. Trimming shortened V by 1 base and J by 3 bases, and 10 bases separated the two germline ends. The CDR3 is 14 amino acids. Germline lookup yields CDR1 MDHEN and CDR2 SYDVKM. Here the CDR3 DNA reads TGTGCCAGCAGTTTATTATATCGGAGCTACGAGCAGTACTTC. Translating gives CASSLLYRSYEQYF.

This sequence joins TRBV18 and TRBJ2-4, with D perhaps matching TRBD1 (6 bases). V gave up 2 bases and J gave up 7 bases, with 15 bases separating them. Per germline, CDR1 KGHSH and CDR2 LQKENI. This CDR3 is built from 15 residues. CDR3 loop: CASSPMDAGANIQYF. CDR3 DNA sequence: TGTGCCAGCTCACCAATGGATGCAGGGGCCAACATTCAGTACTTC.

This sequence joins TRBV11-3 and TRBJ1-1, with D tentatively TRBD1 (6 bases). Germline assignment: CDR1 SGHNT and CDR2 YENEEA. With 1 base removed from V and 5 bases from J, the gap between germline ends came to 8 bases. The length of the CDR3 is 13 residues. This CDR3 is CASSLAQGTEAFF. The CDR3 DNA reads TGTGCCAGCAGCTTAGCACAGGGTACTGAAGCTTTCTTT.

This clone has just one count. CDR3 sequence: CASSPTDRPYEQYF. The CDR3 DNA reads TGTGCCAGCTCACCGACGGACAGACCCTACGAGCAGTACTTC. This chain links TRBV18 with TRBJ2-7, with D possibly TRBD1 on 6 matching bases. The V gene lost 3 bases and the J gene lost 2 bases, with 11 bases spanning the gap. The CDR3 sequence is 14 residues long. Germline-derived CDR1 and CDR2 are KGHSH and LQKENI.

The V call is TRBV4-3, the J call TRBJ2-1; 11 nucleotides align to TRBD2. The CDR3 extends over 15 amino acids. Germline V lookup: CDR1 LGHNA, CDR2 YSLEER. V was pared by 5 bases and J by 6 bases, with 6 bases of the junction left unmatched. CDR3 DNA: TGCGCCAGCAGCTTGACCGGGACTAGCGGCAATGAGCAGTTCTTC. As protein: CASSLTGTSGNEQFF.

The rearrangement joins TRBV9 to TRBJ1-2; a possible D gene is TRBD1 (5 bases). Germline-derived CDR1 and CDR2 are SGDLS and YYNGEE. V lost 4 bases and J 4 bases, leaving 17 bases between the germline ends. The CDR3 covers 15 residues. In DNA, the CDR3 is TGTGCCAGCAGCTTCTCTAGGGGTGAATCCTATGGCTACACCTTC. As protein: CASSFSRGESYGYTF.

The chain links TRBV9 to TRBJ2-3; D is undetermined. V was clipped by 3 bases and J by 2 bases, with 13 bases between them. Germline V gene lookup returns CDR1 SGDLS and CDR2 YYNGEE. This CDR3 comprises 15 residues. In DNA, the CDR3 is TGTGCCAGCAGCGACCTCTCGGAGTACACAGATACGCAGTATTTT. It translates to CASSDLSEYTDTQYF.

This clone was found once. The chain joins TRBV19 to TRBJ1-2; D remains unclear. The germline gives CDR1 LNHDA, CDR2 SQIVND (reference sequence). The CDR3 runs 14 residues. Trimming left V 3 bases short and J 3 bases short, with 11 bases between. This chain's CDR3 is CASSMLSRDYGYTF. CDR3 nucleotide sequence: TGTGCCAGTAGTATGCTTTCCCGGGACTATGGCTACACCTTC. The variable domain in full, completed from reference TRBV19 and TRBJ1-2, reads DGGITQSPKYLFRKEGQNVTLSCEQNLNHDAMYWYRQDPGQGLRLIYYSQIVNDFQKGDIAEGYSVSREKKESFPLTVTSAQKNPTAFYLCASSMLSRDYGYTFGSGTRLTVV.